The T cell receptor beta chain described here comes from a study of blood T cell repertoires in COVID-19. Across the whole study: The origin of the acute and convalescent COVID-19 samples was the United States, Italy and Spain.

The authors' processing: Reference gene primer amplification in the assay estimated nucleated cell counts. Assay: immunoSEQ multiplex PCR; the TCRdb copy retains only in-frame clones and omits some. From that table come the V and J calls and clone size; the DNA was used to work out D and trimming. In the table there are some 130,000 clones, around 80% of which are singletons. V shed 1 base and J shed 4 bases, with 11 bases lying between them. Germline CDR1 reads SEHNR; CDR2 reads FQNEAQ (reference sequence). The CDR3 is 15 residues long. The sequence derives from a man aged 65-85 years with acute or convalescent COVID-19. The material sequenced was peripheral blood. This chain links TRBV7-9 with TRBJ2-1; possibly TRBD2 for D (6 bases). CDR3 nucleotide sequence: TGTGCCAGCAGCTTAGAAGGCGGGGCTTACAATGAGCAGTTCTTC. It encodes CASSLEGGAYNEQFF.